The clone carrying this TCR beta chain was found many times. The record originates from a study of neurological immune-mediated disorders. From the 5' RACE reads, TCRdb called clonotypes with MiXCR, one entry per CDR3 protein. The sample holds under 90,000 distinct CDR3 sequences, approximately 3.5% seen once. This TCR derives from a woman aged 50 to 60 with multiple sclerosis. Source material: PBMCs.

The CDR3 loop reads CSARGLAGVYYTDTQYF. The CDR3 region has the DNA TGCAGTGCTAGAGGTCTAGCGGGGGTTTACTACACAGATACGCAGTATTTT. The chain employs TRBV20-1 and TRBJ2-3; 10 nucleotides align to TRBD2. Germline V gene data show CDR1 as DFQATT and CDR2 as SNEGSKA (reference sequence). The V segment lost 1 base and the J segment 2 bases; nucleotides outside the gene matches: 9. The CDR3 totals 17 residues.